Below, one T cell receptor (beta chain) is given with its context. Its cognate antigen is unknown. These data are taken from a study of shared clonotypes between healthy human individuals. Study-level findings and limits: Non-shared clonotypes had lower generation probabilities than clonotypes shared by all four sorted-subset donors. The researchers took only blood, and tissue repertoires probably look different. Naive subsets usually exceeded memory subsets in estimated richness. Among donors, sharing of clonotypes was expected to be affected by sequencing depth.

Naive CD8 cells, CD45RO-negative and positively selected for CCR7, excluded terminally differentiated effector memory CD45RA+ cells. The germline CDR1 and CDR2 sequences are ENHRY and SYGVKD. Trimming cost V 4 bases and J 4 bases; bases outside gene matches: 7. CDR3 length: 15 amino acids. The repertoire was sequenced with immunoSEQ multiplex PCR; TCRdb's copy has only in-frame clones and lacks some. Among some 1,900,000 clones, less than 95% were seen once, and the ten largest hold more than 0.9%. Sequencing was performed on naive CD8+ T cells sorted from blood. The clonotype comes from a young man in good health. V gene TRBV10-3 combines with J gene TRBJ2-7, with 10 bases matching TRBD1. CDR3 protein: CAISGGTGDKYEQYF. Written as DNA, the CDR3 is TGTGCCATCAGTGGGGGGACAGGGGATAAGTACGAGCAGTACTTC.